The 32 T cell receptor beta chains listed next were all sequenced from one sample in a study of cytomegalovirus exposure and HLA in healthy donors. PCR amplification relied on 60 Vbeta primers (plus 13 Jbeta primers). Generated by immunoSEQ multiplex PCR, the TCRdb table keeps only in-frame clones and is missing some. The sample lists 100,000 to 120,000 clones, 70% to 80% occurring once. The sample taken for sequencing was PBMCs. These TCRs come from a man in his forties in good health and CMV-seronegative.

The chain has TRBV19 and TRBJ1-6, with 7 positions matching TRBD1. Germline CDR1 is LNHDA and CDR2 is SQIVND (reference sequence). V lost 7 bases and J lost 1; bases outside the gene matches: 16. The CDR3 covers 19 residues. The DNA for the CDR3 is TGTGCCAGTATGGATGTTACAGGGGCCCTAGGGTCCTATAATTCACCCCTCCACTTT. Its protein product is CASMDVTGALGSYNSPLHF.

The CDR3 loop is CASSLTGEAYEQYF. DNA for the CDR3: TGTGCCAGCAGCTTGACAGGGGAGGCCTACGAGCAGTACTTC. This rearrangement joins TRBV7-2 to TRBJ2-7, with 8 bases matching TRBD1. Germline V CDR1 and CDR2: SGHTA, FQGNSA. Trimming at V came to 3 bases and at J to 2 bases, leaving 3 bases not matched to a gene. The CDR3 loop spans 14 amino acids.

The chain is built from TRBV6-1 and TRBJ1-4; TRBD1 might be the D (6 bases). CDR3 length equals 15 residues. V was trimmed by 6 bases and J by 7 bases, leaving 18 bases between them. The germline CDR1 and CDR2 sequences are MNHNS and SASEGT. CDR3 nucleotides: TGTGCCAGCAGCGTAGCGACAGGCTTCTCTGAAAAACTGTTTTTT. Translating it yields CASSVATGFSEKLFF.

The CDR3 coding sequence is TGTGCCAGCAGTGACGGCGGGGGAGGTGGGGATACGCAGTATTTT. It yields the protein CASSDGGGGGDTQYF. This chain uses TRBV6-4 with TRBJ2-3; TRBD2 aligns across 7 bases. Germline V lookup: CDR1 MRHNA, CDR2 SNTAGT. The CDR3 spans 15 residues. The V gene end was trimmed by 2 bases and the J gene end by 6 bases; junction bases not matched to a gene: 8.

The CDR3 nucleotides read TGTGCCAGCAGTTTCGTGAAGGGGGCCTATGGCTACACCTTC. Translating gives CASSFVKGAYGYTF. This rearrangement joins TRBV28 to TRBJ1-2; 7 positions match TRBD1. V trimming: 3 bases; J trimming: 4 bases; junction bases outside the gene matches: 5. CDR1 and CDR2 from the germline V gene are MDHEN and SYDVKM. The CDR3 is 14 amino acids.

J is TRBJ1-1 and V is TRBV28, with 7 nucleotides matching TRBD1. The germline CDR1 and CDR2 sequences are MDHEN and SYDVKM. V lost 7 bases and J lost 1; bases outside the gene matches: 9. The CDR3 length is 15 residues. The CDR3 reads CASTPPDRPNTEAFF. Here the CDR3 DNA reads TGTGCCAGCACCCCACCGGACAGGCCGAACACTGAAGCTTTCTTT.

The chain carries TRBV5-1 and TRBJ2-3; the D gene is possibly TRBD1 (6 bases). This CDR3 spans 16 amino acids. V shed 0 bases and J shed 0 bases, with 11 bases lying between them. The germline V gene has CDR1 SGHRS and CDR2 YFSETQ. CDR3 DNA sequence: TGCGCCAGCAGCTTGGGGGACGGACAGAGCACAGATACGCAGTATTTT. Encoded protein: CASSLGDGQSTDTQYF.

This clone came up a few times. CDR3 sequence: CASSSAREVSKTQYF. CDR3 nucleotide sequence: TGCGCCAGCAGCTCCGCCCGGGAAGTCAGTAAGACCCAGTACTTC. The rearrangement joins TRBV5-1 to TRBJ2-5; tentatively, D is TRBD2 (5 bases). V was cut by 3 bases and J by 6 bases, with 18 bases left in between. The germline gives CDR1 SGHRS, CDR2 YFSETQ. CDR3 length: 15 residues.

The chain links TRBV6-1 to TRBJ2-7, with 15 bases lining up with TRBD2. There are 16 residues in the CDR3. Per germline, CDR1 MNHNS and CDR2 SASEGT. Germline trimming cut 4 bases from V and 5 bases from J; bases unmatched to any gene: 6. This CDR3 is CASSAGLAGGGNEQYF. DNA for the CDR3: TGTGCCAGCAGTGCGGGACTAGCGGGAGGAGGGAACGAGCAGTACTTC.

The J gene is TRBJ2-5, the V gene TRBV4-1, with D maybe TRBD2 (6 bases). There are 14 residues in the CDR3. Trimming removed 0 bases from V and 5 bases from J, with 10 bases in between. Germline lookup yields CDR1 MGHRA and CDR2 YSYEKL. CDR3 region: CASSQEEGRETQYF. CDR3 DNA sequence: TGCGCCAGCAGCCAAGAAGAGGGGAGGGAGACCCAGTACTTC.

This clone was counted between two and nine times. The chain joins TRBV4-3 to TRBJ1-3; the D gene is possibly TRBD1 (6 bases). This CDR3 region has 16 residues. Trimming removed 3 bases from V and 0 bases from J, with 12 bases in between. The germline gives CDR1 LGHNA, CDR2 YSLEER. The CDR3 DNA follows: TGCGCCAGCAGCCAGGGGGCAGGCGACTCTGGAAACACCATATATTTT. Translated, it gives CASSQGAGDSGNTIYF.

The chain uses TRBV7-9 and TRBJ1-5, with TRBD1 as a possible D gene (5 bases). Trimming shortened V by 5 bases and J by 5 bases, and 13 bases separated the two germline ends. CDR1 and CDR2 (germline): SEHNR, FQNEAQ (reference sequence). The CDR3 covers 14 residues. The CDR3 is CASSPGGVYQPQHF. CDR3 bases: TGTGCCAGCAGCCCGGGAGGGGTGTATCAGCCCCAGCATTTT. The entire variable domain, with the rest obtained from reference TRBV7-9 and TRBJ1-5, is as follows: DTGVSQNPRHKITKRGQNVTFRCDPISEHNRLYWYRQTLGQGPEFLTYFQNEAQLEKSRLLSDRFSAERPKGSFSTLEIQRTEQGDSAMYLCASSPGGVYQPQHFGDGTRLSIL.

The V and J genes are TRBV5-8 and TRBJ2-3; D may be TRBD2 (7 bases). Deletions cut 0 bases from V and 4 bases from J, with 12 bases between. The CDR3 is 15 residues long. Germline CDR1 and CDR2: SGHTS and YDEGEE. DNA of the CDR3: TGTGCCAGCAGCTTGGCCGGGGAGGGGGCAGATACGCAGTATTTT. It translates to CASSLAGEGADTQYF.

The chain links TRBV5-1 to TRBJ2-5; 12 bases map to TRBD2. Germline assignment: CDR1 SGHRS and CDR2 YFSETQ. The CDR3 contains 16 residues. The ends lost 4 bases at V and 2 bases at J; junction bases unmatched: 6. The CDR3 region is CASSAGTSGPQETQYF. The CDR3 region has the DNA TGCGCCAGCAGCGCGGGGACTAGCGGGCCACAAGAGACCCAGTACTTC. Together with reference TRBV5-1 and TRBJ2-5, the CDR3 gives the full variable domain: KAGVTQTPRYLIKTRGQQVTLSCSPISGHRSVSWYQQTPGQGLQFLFEYFSETQRNKGNFPGRFSGRQFSNSRSEMNVSTLELGDSALYLCASSAGTSGPQETQYFGPGTRLLVL.

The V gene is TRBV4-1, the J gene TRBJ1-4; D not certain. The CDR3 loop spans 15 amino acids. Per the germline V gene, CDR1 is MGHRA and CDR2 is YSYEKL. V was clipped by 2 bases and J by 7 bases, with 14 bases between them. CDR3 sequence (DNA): TGCGCCAGCAGCCAACCTATGATAGTATCTGAAAAACTGTTTTTT. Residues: CASSQPMIVSEKLFF.

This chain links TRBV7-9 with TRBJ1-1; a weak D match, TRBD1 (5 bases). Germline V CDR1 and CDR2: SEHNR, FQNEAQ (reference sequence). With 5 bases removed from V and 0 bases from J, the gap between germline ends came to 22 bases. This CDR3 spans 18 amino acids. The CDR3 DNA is TGTGCCAGCAGCCTTTCCCTGCTACGCGGGGGTTTGAACACTGAAGCTTTCTTT. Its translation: CASSLSLLRGGLNTEAFF. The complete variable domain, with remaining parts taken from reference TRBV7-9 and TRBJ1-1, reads DTGVSQNPRHKITKRGQNVTFRCDPISEHNRLYWYRQTLGQGPEFLTYFQNEAQLEKSRLLSDRFSAERPKGSFSTLEIQRTEQGDSAMYLCASSLSLLRGGLNTEAFFGQGTRLTVV.

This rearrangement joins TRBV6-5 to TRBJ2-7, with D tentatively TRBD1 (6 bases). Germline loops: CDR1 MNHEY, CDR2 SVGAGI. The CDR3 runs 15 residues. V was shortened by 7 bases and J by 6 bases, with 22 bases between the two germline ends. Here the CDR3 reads CASTEWSGHGTEQYF. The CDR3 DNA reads TGTGCCAGCACCGAATGGTCGGGACACGGCACCGAGCAGTACTTC.

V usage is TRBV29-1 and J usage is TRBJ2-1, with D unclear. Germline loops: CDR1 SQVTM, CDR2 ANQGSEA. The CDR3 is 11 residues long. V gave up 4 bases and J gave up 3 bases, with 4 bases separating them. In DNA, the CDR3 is TGCAGCGTTGCTATCTACAATGAGCAGTTCTTC. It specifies CSVAIYNEQFF.

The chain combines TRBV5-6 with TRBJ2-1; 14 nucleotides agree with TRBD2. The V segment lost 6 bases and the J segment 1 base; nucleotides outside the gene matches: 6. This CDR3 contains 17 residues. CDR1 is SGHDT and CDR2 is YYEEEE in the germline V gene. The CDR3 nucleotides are TGTGCCAGCATCGGGACTAGCGGGGGACCTTCCTACAATGAGCAGTTCTTC. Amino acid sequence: CASIGTSGGPSYNEQFF.

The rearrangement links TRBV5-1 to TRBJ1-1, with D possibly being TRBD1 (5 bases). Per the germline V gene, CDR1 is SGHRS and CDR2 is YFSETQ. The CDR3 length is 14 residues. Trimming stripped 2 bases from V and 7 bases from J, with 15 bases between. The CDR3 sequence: CASSFGGSMGEAFF. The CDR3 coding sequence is TGCGCCAGCAGCTTCGGGGGGTCGATGGGTGAAGCTTTCTTT.

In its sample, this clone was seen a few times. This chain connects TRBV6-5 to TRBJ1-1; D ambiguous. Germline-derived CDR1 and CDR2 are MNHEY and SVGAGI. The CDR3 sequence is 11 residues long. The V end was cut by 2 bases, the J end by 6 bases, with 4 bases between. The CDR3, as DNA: TGTGCCAGCAGTTACCTGTCTGAAGCTTTCTTT. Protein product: CASSYLSEAFF.

The DNA for the CDR3 is TGTGCCAGCCCAACAGGGAACACCGGGGAGCTGTTTTTT. Translation gives CASPTGNTGELFF. The chain joins TRBV7-9 to TRBJ2-2; tentative D call: TRBD1 (5 bases). The CDR3 loop spans 13 amino acids. V was clipped by 8 bases and J by 1 base, with 8 bases between them. The germline V gene has CDR1 SEHNR and CDR2 FQNEAQ (reference sequence).

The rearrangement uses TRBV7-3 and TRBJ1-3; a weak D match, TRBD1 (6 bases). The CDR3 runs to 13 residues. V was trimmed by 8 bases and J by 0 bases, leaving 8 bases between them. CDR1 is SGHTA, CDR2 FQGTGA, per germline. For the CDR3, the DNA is TGTGCCAGCGGGACAAGCTCTGGAAACACCATATATTTT. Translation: CASGTSSGNTIYF.

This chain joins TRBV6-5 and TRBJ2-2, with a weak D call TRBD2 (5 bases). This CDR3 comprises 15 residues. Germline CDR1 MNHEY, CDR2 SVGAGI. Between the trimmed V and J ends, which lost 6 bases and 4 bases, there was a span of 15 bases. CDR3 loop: CASSHRSRVTGELFF. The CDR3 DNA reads TGTGCCAGCAGCCACAGATCGAGGGTCACCGGGGAGCTGTTTTTT.

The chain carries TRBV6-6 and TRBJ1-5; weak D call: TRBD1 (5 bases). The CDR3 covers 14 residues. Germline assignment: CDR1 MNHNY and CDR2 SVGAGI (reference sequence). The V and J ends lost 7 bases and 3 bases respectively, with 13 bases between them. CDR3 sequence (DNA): TGTGCCAGCACCCAGGGAGGTCCCAATCAGCCCCAGCATTTT. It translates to CASTQGGPNQPQHF.

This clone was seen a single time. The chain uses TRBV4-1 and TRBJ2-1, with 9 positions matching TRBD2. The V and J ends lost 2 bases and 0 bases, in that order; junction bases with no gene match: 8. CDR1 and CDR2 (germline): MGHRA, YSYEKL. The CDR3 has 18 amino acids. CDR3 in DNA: TGCGCCAGCAGCCAATTATTGCTAGCGGGGAGCTCCTACAATGAGCAGTTCTTC. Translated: CASSQLLLAGSSYNEQFF.

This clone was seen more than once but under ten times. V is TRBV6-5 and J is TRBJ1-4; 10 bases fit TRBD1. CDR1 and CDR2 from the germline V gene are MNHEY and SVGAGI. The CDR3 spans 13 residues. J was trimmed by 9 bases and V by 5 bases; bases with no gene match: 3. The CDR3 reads CASSTDRGQKLFF. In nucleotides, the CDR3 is TGTGCCAGCAGTACAGACAGGGGGCAAAAACTGTTTTTT.

The CDR3 is CASSEGTGDFYEQYF. The CDR3 DNA follows: TGTGCCAGCAGCGAAGGGACAGGGGACTTCTACGAGCAGTACTTC. This chain uses TRBV9 with TRBJ2-7; TRBD1 matches 10 bases. V lost 3 bases and J lost 3; bases outside the gene matches: 6. This CDR3 region has 15 residues. CDR1 SGDLS and CDR2 YYNGEE come from the germline V gene.

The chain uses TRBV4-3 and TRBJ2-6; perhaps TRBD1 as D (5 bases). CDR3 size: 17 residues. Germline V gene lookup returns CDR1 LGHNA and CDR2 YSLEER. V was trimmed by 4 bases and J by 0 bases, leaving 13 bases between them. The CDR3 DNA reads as TGCGCCAGCAGCCGGGGTAGGGGAAACTCTGGGGCCAACGTCCTGACTTTC. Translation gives CASSRGRGNSGANVLTF.

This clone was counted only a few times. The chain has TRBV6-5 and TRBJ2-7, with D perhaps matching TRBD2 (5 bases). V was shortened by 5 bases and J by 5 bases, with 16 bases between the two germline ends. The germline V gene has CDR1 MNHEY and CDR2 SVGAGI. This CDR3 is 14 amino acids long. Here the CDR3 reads CASSLAPGKDEQYF. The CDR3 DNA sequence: TGTGCCAGCAGTCTGGCTCCGGGGAAGGACGAGCAGTACTTC.

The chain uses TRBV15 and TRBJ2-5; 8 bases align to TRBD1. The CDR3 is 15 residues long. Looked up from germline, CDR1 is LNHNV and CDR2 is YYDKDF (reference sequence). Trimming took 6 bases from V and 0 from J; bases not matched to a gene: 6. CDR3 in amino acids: CATRRTGTHQETQYF. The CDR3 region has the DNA TGTGCCACCAGAAGGACAGGGACCCACCAAGAGACCCAGTACTTC.

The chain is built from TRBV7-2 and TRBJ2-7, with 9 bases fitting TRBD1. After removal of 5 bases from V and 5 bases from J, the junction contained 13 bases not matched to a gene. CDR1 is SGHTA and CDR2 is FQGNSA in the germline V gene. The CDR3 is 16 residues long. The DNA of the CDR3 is TGTGCCAGCAGCACGGCTGCCGGGACAGGGCGAAACGAGCAGTACTTC. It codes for CASSTAAGTGRNEQYF.